What follows is one T cell receptor (beta chain) and its context. This CDR3 region has 19 residues. Trimming stripped 8 bases from V and 0 bases from J, with 28 bases between. In germline, CDR1 is MDHEN, CDR2 SYDVKM. The sample comes from a study of technical replicates of blood from a few donors. The data were produced by immunoSEQ multiplex PCR, yet TCRdb's version contains in-frame clones alone and is incomplete. Of over 85,000 clones listed, about 95% are singletons. This sequence was found in a human donor in good health. The chain has TRBV28 and TRBJ2-5, with D maybe TRBD2 (5 bases). The sample consisted of T cells isolated from PBMCs. The CDR3 DNA reads TGTGCCAGCGTCCCGGTCGGGCCCAGCGGAGGAACCTACCAAGAGACCCAGTACTTC. Its translation is CASVPVGPSGGTYQETQYF. The variable domain in full, with the rest retrieved from reference TRBV28 and TRBJ2-5, is DVKVTQSSRYLVKRTGEKVFLECVQDMDHENMFWYRQDPGLGLRLIYFSYDVKMKEKGDIPEGYSVSREKKERFSLILESASTNQTSMYLCASVPVGPSGGTYQETQYFGPGTRLLVL.